This T cell receptor (beta chain) was documented in a study of T cells in women clearing cervical HPV infection. Trimming left V 4 bases short and J 6 bases short, with 13 bases between. Germline V gene lookup returns CDR1 DFQATT and CDR2 SNEGSKA (reference sequence). The CDR3 runs 13 residues. Note on this clone: Read sequence stops 3 residues before the CDR3 end, and the germline J gene provides the missing end.

Sequencing used immunoSEQ multiplex PCR; TCRdb keeps in-frame clones, though not all of them. In all, the sample yields about 24,000 clones. The chain combines TRBV20-1 with TRBJ1-5, with D tentatively TRBD1 (6 bases). Input material: blood buffy coat. This clonotype was obtained from a woman aged 18 to 75 with a cervical HPV16 infection that either progressed to CIN3+ or cleared (not recorded which). CDR3 DNA (partial): TGCAGTGCTACTACAGGGAGAACTCAGCCC. This translates into CSATTGRTQP. The entire CDR3 sequence reads CSATTGRTQPQHF.